Listed below are T cell receptor beta chains from one sample, sequenced in a study of blood T cell repertoires in COVID-19. The assay was immunoSEQ multiplex PCR, and TCRdb's table has in-frame clones only and misses some. The sample lists fewer than 200,000 clones; around 77% were seen once. The sample comprised peripheral blood. Every receptor here comes from a man in his 70s with acute or convalescent COVID-19. The CDR3 runs from the conserved cysteine through the conserved F or W. D genes are given only for firm matches.

d_call,v_call,cdr3_aa
.,TRBV19,CASSGTTLTGSPLHF
TRBD1,TRBV6-6,CASSYDRVYGYTF
.,TRBV21-1,CASSKGPRTGETYEQYF
.,TRBV7-9,CASSSGLNGYTF
TRBD1,TRBV7-2,CASRRDRAEKLFF
.,TRBV6-5,CASAELEEDYGYTF
.,TRBV5-4,CASRSGGSNTGELFF
.,TRBV4-2,CASSQGDSGGNQPQHF
TRBD1,TRBV7-9,CASGGPGQGYNEQFF
.,TRBV10-3,CAIINEGNEQFF
.,TRBV5-1,CASSSQGDTEAFF
.,TRBV24-1,CATSESNRGEKLFF
TRBD1,TRBV19,CASSINHRGGNYGYTF
.,TRBV10-3,CAISESGARTEAFF
TRBD1,TRBV11-3,CASSPPGTGVADTQYF
TRBD1,TRBV7-8,CASSSRDRATYYGYTF
TRBD2,TRBV28,CASSLRLALPESDEQFF
.,TRBV2,CASSVLVEDRKNIQYF
TRBD2,TRBV4-1,CASSYTSGGDYEQYF
TRBD2,TRBV5-5,CASSLLAGQETQYF
TRBD2,TRBV5-8,CASSLSSGGVTGELFF
TRBD2,TRBV28,CASSLRTSGSYEQYF
.,TRBV30,CAWNRQVPAAKNIQYF
.,TRBV7-8,CASSLSINYGYTF
.,TRBV28,CASSNQGFPVITEAFF
.,TRBV19,CASSLLPTRAVLNEQFF
.,TRBV20-1,CSAEGYNEQFF
TRBD1,TRBV5-4,CASSSLTGFGYGYTF
TRBD2,TRBV12-5,CASGSKAGASYNEQFF
TRBD1,TRBV19,CASRTGGLLPQHF
.,TRBV27,CASSLSGTPIYEQYF
.,TRBV10-1,CASSGSPQVSGNTIYF
.,TRBV4-3,CASSQAQNTEAFF
.,TRBV5-5,CASSLAGGMNTEAFF
.,TRBV7-9,CASSPGNEKLFF
.,TRBV4-2,CASSQGLESYEQYF
.,TRBV7-7,CASSRQTNTEAFF
.,TRBV28,CASSLWADRFNSPLHF
.,TRBV19,CASTSVTSRNEQFF
.,TRBV28,CASNWGQSKQYF
TRBD2,TRBV30,CAWSMTSGEGEQYF
TRBD2,TRBV28,CASGTSGRPADTQYF
TRBD2,TRBV18,CASSQTSGDQYF
.,TRBV28,CASSYRGRVSTEAFF
.,TRBV7-8,CASSSMVSEAEAFF
.,TRBV7-2,CASSLSGQLNTEAFF
TRBD1,TRBV7-9,CASSSTGRNTEAFF
TRBD1,TRBV28,CASRQGASGANVLTF
.,TRBV28,CASSSQGTLNTIYF
TRBD1,TRBV7-2,CASSSPGGTNEKLFF
.,TRBV5-8,CASSTLEINYGYTF
.,TRBV3-1/TRBV3-2,CASSQDPFRGALEREQYF
.,TRBV11-2,CASTPTKDYSYEQYF
TRBD2,TRBV15,CATSLVASGKNEQYF
TRBD1,TRBV6-5,CASSYGTGGVDGYTF